The 18 T cell receptor beta chains below all came from one sample that was sequenced in a study of regulatory T cells in long-lasting Graves disease. Libraries of TCR beta came from iRepertoire HTBI primers plus Arm-PCR of CDR3 regions. MiXCR was run by TCRdb on the multiplex PCR reads, yielding one entry per CDR3 protein. The sample lists some 460,000 distinct CDR3 sequences, about 16% occurring once. Time point of the sample: newly diagnosed GD, antithyroid drugs for less than 3 months. PBMCs provided the RNA from which the TCR library was made. This sample was also put to use in a study of T cells in Graves' hyperthyroidism and ophthalmopathy.

The sample consisted of peripheral blood mononuclear cells (PBMCs), taken at new diagnosis, from a patient treated with antithyroid drugs. The receptors stem from a middle-aged man with Graves disease.

This clonotype was counted many times. V gene TRBV20-1 combines with J gene TRBJ2-7, with D perhaps TRBD1 (6 bases). CDR1 is DFQATT and CDR2 is SNEGSKA in the germline V gene (reference sequence). The ends were cut back, 5 bases at V and 3 bases at J, with 8 bases in the middle. This CDR3 contains 11 residues. The CDR3 bases are TGCAGTGCTCAACAGGGCTACGAGCAGTACTTC. Protein sequence: CSAQQGYEQYF.

This clonotype was observed many times. This chain joins TRBV30 and TRBJ1-1, with 8 nucleotides matching TRBD1. V was pared by 8 bases and J by 2 bases, with 13 bases of the junction left unmatched. The CDR3 consists of 15 residues. Germline values: CDR1 GTSNPN, CDR2 SVGIG (reference sequence). CDR3 nucleotides: TGTGCCCTGTTTCGGCAGGGGGCTCGTAACACTGAAGCTTTCTTT. Translating gives CALFRQGARNTEAFF.

This clonotype was detected many times. V usage is TRBV28 and J usage is TRBJ2-1; TRBD2 matches 13 bases. With 5 bases clipped from V and 4 bases from J, the junction kept 5 bases outside the gene matches. This CDR3 region has 16 residues. Germline CDR1 MDHEN, CDR2 SYDVKM. In nucleotides, the CDR3 is TGTGCCAGCAGTCAACAACTAGCGGGAGGGTACAATGAGCAGTTCTTC. Protein product: CASSQQLAGGYNEQFF.

At least ten counts were recorded for this clonotype. This chain uses TRBV3-1 with TRBJ1-1; weak D call: TRBD1 (6 bases). The germline V gene encodes CDR1 LGHDT and CDR2 YNNKEL (reference sequence). This CDR3 has 19 residues. V gave up 4 bases and J gave up 1 base, with 25 bases separating them. The DNA for the CDR3 is TGTGCCAGCAGCCCACGATCTCTATTGGACAGAAGGGGGAACACTGAAGCTTTCTTT. It specifies CASSPRSLLDRRGNTEAFF.

This clonotype was seen a handful of times. The rearrangement links TRBV19 to TRBJ2-1; 11 bases agree with TRBD2. The J segment lost 7 bases and the V segment lost 6 bases, leaving 5 bases of the junction unmatched. The CDR3 contains 14 residues. Per germline, CDR1 LNHDA and CDR2 SQIVND (reference sequence). The CDR3 spells CASRTGLAANEQFF. Written as DNA, the CDR3 is TGTGCCAGTAGAACGGGACTAGCGGCAAATGAGCAGTTCTTC.

The rearrangement links TRBV7-9 to TRBJ2-4, with D unresolved. Germline V gene sequence: CDR1 SEHNR, CDR2 FQNEAQ (reference sequence). Between the trimmed V and J ends, which lost 5 bases and 1 base, there was a span of 15 bases. CDR3 length: 16 amino acids. CDR3 bases: TGTGCCAGCAGCCCGAGTCGTCCCGACGCCAAAAACATTCAGTACTTC. Encoded protein: CASSPSRPDAKNIQYF.

This clonotype was counted at least ten times. The rearrangement uses TRBV11-2 and TRBJ2-7; possibly TRBD1 or TRBD2 for D (5 bases each). The ends were cut back, 5 bases at V and 5 bases at J, with 10 bases in the middle. Per germline, CDR1 SGHAT and CDR2 FQNNGV. The CDR3 consists of 12 residues. The CDR3 sequence is CASSARGDEQYF. In DNA form, the CDR3 reads TGTGCCAGCAGCGCCCGAGGGGACGAGCAGTACTTC.

V gene TRBV28 combines with J gene TRBJ2-5; weak D call: TRBD2 (7 bases). The V gene lost 4 bases and the J gene lost 5 bases, with 20 bases spanning the gap. Germline V gene data show CDR1 as MDHEN and CDR2 as SYDVKM. CDR3 length: 16 amino acids. CDR3 sequence reads: CASSSTGRERMETQYF. The CDR3 region has the DNA TGTGCCAGCAGTTCCACAGGGCGGGAGCGAATGGAGACCCAGTACTTC.

The V call is TRBV19, the J call TRBJ2-7; D unresolved. CDR3 length: 13 amino acids. CDR1 and CDR2 from the germline V gene are LNHDA and SQIVND (reference sequence). Trimming stripped 3 bases from V and 2 bases from J, with 8 bases between. The CDR3 DNA reads TGTGCCAGTAGTATTACGGCGGCCTACGAGCAGTACTTC. Residues: CASSITAAYEQYF.

This clonotype has just a few counts. The V call is TRBV10-2, the J call TRBJ2-2, with 7 bases lining up with TRBD2. CDR3 length: 14 residues. The germline CDR1 and CDR2 sequences are WSHSY and SAAADI. Unmatched junction bases numbered 4, after V lost 6 bases and J lost 3 bases. CDR3 sequence reads: CASRRAGYTGELFF. The CDR3 nucleotides read TGCGCCAGCAGGAGAGCGGGGTACACCGGGGAGCTGTTTTTT.

The V call is TRBV2, the J call TRBJ2-7, with 9 positions matching TRBD2. Germline loops: CDR1 SNHLY, CDR2 FYNNEI. There are 16 residues in the CDR3. Losses at the gene ends were 6 bases for V and 0 bases for J; bases not matched to a gene: 9. The CDR3 bases are TGTGCCAGCAGACTGGCGCTAGCGGGATCCTCCTACGAGCAGTACTTC. Its translation: CASRLALAGSSYEQYF.

This clonotype was observed many times. The V and J genes are TRBV11-2 and TRBJ1-2; D remains ambiguous. The CDR3 consists of 16 residues. The germline V gene encodes CDR1 SGHAT and CDR2 FQNNGV. V lost 4 bases and J lost 7, with 22 bases in between. The CDR3 nucleotides are TGTGCCAGCAGCTCCAAGACGAAGGAGTATAGCGGTGGCTACACCTTC. It translates to CASSSKTKEYSGGYTF.

This clonotype occurred many times. This sequence joins TRBV6-1 and TRBJ2-7; perhaps TRBD1 as D (6 bases). CDR3 length equals 14 residues. Germline assignment: CDR1 MNHNS and CDR2 SASEGT. The V end lost 5 bases, the J end lost 3 bases, and 14 bases lay between the germline ends. In DNA form, the CDR3 reads TGTGCCAGCAGTCACGGAAGGGACATCTACGAGCAGTACTTC. Translated, it gives CASSHGRDIYEQYF.

This clonotype was detected many times. CDR3 DNA sequence: TGTGCCAGCAGCTTGGGCAGGGGAAGACAAGAGACCCAGTACTTC. Its translation: CASSLGRGRQETQYF. This chain connects TRBV5-8 to TRBJ2-5; weak D call: TRBD1 (6 bases). Deletions cut 0 bases from V and 2 bases from J, with 11 bases between. The germline CDR1 and CDR2 sequences are SGHTS and YDEGEE. The CDR3 totals 15 residues.

This chain links TRBV3-1 with TRBJ2-1, with 8 bases identical to TRBD1. V shed 1 base and J 15 bases; nucleotides not matched to a gene: 8. CDR3 length: 13 amino acids. The germline gives CDR1 LGHDT, CDR2 YNNKEL (reference sequence). The CDR3 here is CASSQGEGTGRFF. CDR3 sequence (DNA): TGTGCCAGCAGCCAAGGAGAAGGGACAGGTCGGTTCTTC.

In the case of this clonotype: This clone may be a read error of a much larger clone one base away. The rearrangement joins TRBV20-1 to TRBJ2-5; D might be TRBD1 (5 bases). The CDR3 length is 13 residues. Germline V lookup: CDR1 DFQATT, CDR2 SNEGSKA (reference sequence). Here the CDR3 DNA reads TGCGGTGCTCTAGACAGCTTCGGTGAGACCCAGTACTTC. Residues: CGALDSFGETQYF.

This clonotype was seen repeatedly, ten times or more. The chain recombines TRBV29-1 with TRBJ2-7; TRBD2 aligns across 7 bases. The CDR3 extends over 15 amino acids. Germline assignment: CDR1 SQVTM and CDR2 ANQGSEA. The V segment lost 4 bases and the J segment 4 bases; nucleotides outside the gene matches: 13. The CDR3 protein is CSVALPGPLAYEQYF. CDR3 bases: TGCAGCGTTGCTCTTCCGGGACCACTAGCGTACGAGCAGTACTTC.

V and J are TRBV5-4 and TRBJ2-4; D not certain. Germline V gene sequence: CDR1 SGHNT, CDR2 YYREEE (reference sequence). V shed 0 bases and J shed 8 bases, with 9 bases lying between them. This CDR3 region has 13 residues. The CDR3 DNA is TGTGCCAGCAGCTTGGAGCAGGCCCACATTCAGTACTTC. Its protein product is CASSLEQAHIQYF. Together with reference TRBV5-4 and TRBJ2-4, the CDR3 gives the full variable domain: ETGVTQSPTHLIKTRGQQVTLRCSSQSGHNTVSWYQQALGQGPQFIFQYYREEENGRGNFPPRFSGLQFPNYSSELNVNALELDDSALYLCASSLEQAHIQYFGAGTRLSVL.